This T cell receptor beta chain emerged from a study of post-analysis software for immune sequencing data. Study as a whole: Relapsing-remitting, secondary progressive and progressive-relapsing forms of multiple sclerosis all featured among disease courses. The study, taken as a whole, reports: Co-batched samples clustered tightly together by F measure. In multiple sclerosis, normalized Chao1 diversity was significantly below that of controls. Compared with controls, patients had more of about 5 TRBV segments, including TRBV5-6, TRBV5-1 and TRBV20-1.

Trimming removed 5 bases at V and 0 bases at J, with 8 bases between. Germline CDR1 reads MNHNY; CDR2 reads SVGAGI (reference sequence). The CDR3 sequence is 15 residues long. Unique molecular identifiers had been added to the TCR beta cDNA libraries. Yield was 450,000 to 650,000 cDNA molecules from around 0.96 to 9.9 million T cells. TCRdb recomputed calls from the PCR reads with MiXCR, one row per CDR3 protein. In the table there are fewer than 850,000 distinct CDR3 sequences, 25% to 30% of which are singletons. Notes on this clonotype: Its antigen is as yet unknown.

The chain is built from TRBV6-6 and TRBJ1-6; tentative D call: TRBD1 (5 bases). This TCR came from a girl between 10 and 17 years old with multiple sclerosis. Sequenced sample: blood. In DNA, the CDR3 is TGTGCCAGCAGTCCCGACAGCTCCTATAATTCACCCCTCCACTTT. Encoded protein: CASSPDSSYNSPLHF.